Presented here are 25 T cell receptor beta chains from one specimen sequenced in a study of blood T cell repertoires in COVID-19. TCRdb's table, derived via immunoSEQ multiplex PCR, lists solely in-frame clones and lacks some. The repertoire holds 250,000 to 350,000 clones, about 89% seen once, with roughly 6.5% in the top ten. The sample taken for sequencing was peripheral blood. The origin of the receptors is a man aged 18 to 35 who had recovered from COVID-19.

The chain has TRBV5-1 and TRBJ1-5; maybe TRBD1 (6 bases). The CDR3 contains 14 residues. Germline V gives CDR1 SGHRS, CDR2 YFSETQ. V lost 5 bases to trimming and J lost 4 bases, with 13 bases between them. CDR3: CASRQGPDNQPQHF. In DNA form, the CDR3 reads TGCGCCAGCAGGCAGGGGCCGGATAATCAGCCCCAGCATTTT.

This chain joins TRBV6-6 and TRBJ1-5; D is possibly TRBD1 (5 bases). Trimming stripped 2 bases from V and 8 bases from J, with 13 bases between. Germline CDR1 is MNHNY and CDR2 is SVGAGI (reference sequence). The CDR3 spans 14 residues. The CDR3 region has the DNA TGTGCCAGCAGTTACGGGGGGGGAGGAGAGCCCCAGCATTTT. Protein product: CASSYGGGGEPQHF.

J is TRBJ2-1 and V is TRBV6-5, with TRBD1 matching over 9 bases. Germline-derived CDR1 and CDR2 are MNHEY and SVGAGI. The CDR3 sequence is 16 residues long. V shed 2 bases, J shed 0 bases, and the junction held 2 bases outside the gene matches. The CDR3 reads CASSYETGGSYNEQFF. The CDR3 DNA follows: TGTGCCAGCAGTTACGAGACAGGGGGCTCCTACAATGAGCAGTTCTTC.

V usage is TRBV5-6 and J usage is TRBJ1-1; no clear D. The CDR3 loop spans 13 amino acids. The germline V gene has CDR1 SGHDT and CDR2 YYEEEE. Trimming took off 3 bases at V and 3 bases at J, with 9 bases between the two ends. In nucleotides, the CDR3 is TGTGCCAGCAGCTCCCCGGGGTACACTGAAGCTTTCTTT. Encoded protein: CASSSPGYTEAFF. Complete variable domain (other parts from reference TRBV5-6 and TRBJ1-1): DAGVTQSPTHLIKTRGQQVTLRCSPKSGHDTVSWYQQALGQGPQFIFQYYEEEERQRGNFPDRFSGHQFPNYSSELNVNALLLGDSALYLCASSSPGYTEAFFGQGTRLTVV.

This CDR3 is CASSLVPQGNSYNEQFF. The CDR3 DNA reads as TGTGCCAGCAGCTTAGTCCCTCAGGGGAATTCCTACAATGAGCAGTTCTTC. V gene TRBV7-6 combines with J gene TRBJ2-1; perhaps TRBD1 as D (6 bases). The CDR3 runs 17 residues. The germline CDR1 and CDR2 sequences are SGHVS and FNYEAQ. Trimming removed 1 base at V and 1 base at J, with 14 bases between. Together with reference TRBV7-6 and TRBJ2-1, the CDR3 gives the full variable domain: GAGVSQSPRYKVTKRGQDVALRCDPISGHVSLYWYRQALGQGPEFLTYFNYEAQQDKSGLPNDRFSAERPEGSISTLTIQRTEQRDSAMYRCASSLVPQGNSYNEQFFGPGTRLTVL.

The chain has TRBV5-8 and TRBJ2-1; 11 bases line up with TRBD1. Germline trimming cut 7 bases from V and 4 bases from J; bases unmatched to any gene: 7. The CDR3 is made up of 15 amino acids. Germline V CDR1 and CDR2: SGHTS, YDEGEE. The CDR3, as DNA: TGTGCCAGCGATAGGGGGACAGGGGGTTACAATGAGCAGTTCTTC. Translation gives CASDRGTGGYNEQFF.

A word on this clone: A much larger clone differs from this one at a single base, so this may be a read error. The chain has TRBV19 and TRBJ2-7; 11 nucleotides align to TRBD1. V shed 5 bases, J shed 3 bases, and the junction held 3 bases outside the gene matches. The V gene's germline CDR1 is LNHDA and CDR2 SQIVND (reference sequence). The CDR3 totals 14 residues. DNA for the CDR3: TGTGCCAGTAGTCCCGGGACAGGGGGCTACGAGCAGTACTTC. Its protein is CASSPGTGGYEQYF.

Worth noting for this clone: Within the sample, other DNA sequences also encode this same CDR3. The chain is built from TRBV9 and TRBJ1-1; TRBD1 agrees at 8 bases. Germline-derived CDR1 and CDR2 are SGDLS and YYNGEE. The length of the CDR3 is 14 residues. V gave up 1 base and J gave up 1 base; unmatched junction bases: 0. The CDR3 sequence is CASSVQGANTEAFF. The CDR3 bases are TGTGCCAGCAGCGTACAGGGGGCGAACACTGAAGCTTTCTTT.

The chain carries TRBV7-2 and TRBJ2-7, with a weak D call TRBD1 (5 bases). V was cut by 3 bases and J by 1 base, with 16 bases left in between. This CDR3 spans 16 amino acids. Germline-derived CDR1 and CDR2 are SGHTA and FQGNSA. CDR3 sequence reads: CASSFRATASSYEQYF. In DNA form, the CDR3 reads TGTGCCAGCAGCTTTCGGGCGACAGCTTCTTCCTACGAGCAGTACTTC.

This chain links TRBV18 with TRBJ2-7, with D uncertain. The CDR3 is 13 residues long. The V end lost 3 bases, the J end lost 4 bases, and 10 bases lay between the germline ends. The germline CDR1 and CDR2 sequences are KGHSH and LQKENI. DNA of the CDR3: TGTGCCAGCTCACCCCGCCCCCTATACGAGCAGTACTTC. This codes for CASSPRPLYEQYF.

This rearrangement joins TRBV12-3 or TRBV12-4 to TRBJ2-7; perhaps TRBD1 as D (5 bases). This CDR3 is 12 amino acids long. Trimming removed 8 bases from V and 4 bases from J, with 12 bases in between. CDR3 amino acids: CASGQDSYEQYF. The CDR3 DNA follows: TGTGCCAGCGGTCAAGACAGTTACGAGCAGTACTTC.

The chain has TRBV4-3 and TRBJ1-2; TRBD1 matches 9 bases. The CDR3 sequence is 15 residues long. J was trimmed by 4 bases and V by 4 bases; bases with no gene match: 7. Germline V gene sequence: CDR1 LGHNA, CDR2 YSLEER. The chain's CDR3 is CASSREDRGSYGYTF. In DNA, the CDR3 is TGCGCCAGCAGCCGGGAGGACAGGGGTAGCTATGGCTACACCTTC.

The rearrangement joins TRBV5-1 to TRBJ2-3, with 11 positions matching TRBD2. The V gene's germline CDR1 is SGHRS and CDR2 YFSETQ. The ends lost 0 bases at V and 3 bases at J; junction bases unmatched: 3. This CDR3 has 16 residues. This CDR3 reads CASSLVASGGTDTQYF. The DNA for the CDR3 is TGCGCCAGCAGCTTGGTGGCTAGCGGGGGGACAGATACGCAGTATTTT.

The rearrangement uses TRBV18 and TRBJ1-1, with TRBD1 identical over 7 bases. Germline assignment: CDR1 KGHSH and CDR2 LQKENI. V lost 3 bases and J lost 5; bases outside the gene matches: 6. The CDR3 is made up of 14 amino acids. CDR3: CASSPSSGGTEAFF. CDR3 DNA: TGTGCCAGCTCACCGTCCTCAGGGGGAACTGAAGCTTTCTTT. Together with reference TRBV18 and TRBJ1-1, the CDR3 gives the full variable domain: NAGVMQNPRHLVRRRGQEARLRCSPMKGHSHVYWYRQLPEEGLKFMVYLQKENIIDESGMPKERFSAEFPKEGPSILRIQQVVRGDSAAYFCASSPSSGGTEAFFGQGTRLTVV.

The genes are TRBV19 and TRBJ2-1; 7 bases map to TRBD1. Germline V CDR1 and CDR2: LNHDA, SQIVND (reference sequence). Unmatched junction bases numbered 9, after V lost 6 bases and J lost 7 bases. The CDR3 runs to 14 residues. CDR3 DNA: TGTGCCAGTAGCGCTTCGAAGGGGGCGAATGAGCAGTTCTTC. This encodes CASSASKGANEQFF.

The chain uses TRBV30 and TRBJ1-1; TRBD1 agrees at 8 bases. Trimming removed 2 bases from V and 5 bases from J; junction bases left unmatched: 7. There are 14 residues in the CDR3. CDR1 and CDR2 (germline): GTSNPN, SVGIG (reference sequence). Written as DNA, the CDR3 is TGTGCCTGGAGTCTGGACAGGGAGAAAACTGAAGCTTTCTTT. It yields the protein CAWSLDREKTEAFF. The whole variable domain, remainder taken from reference TRBV30 and TRBJ1-1, is SQTIHQWPATLVQPVGSPLSLECTVEGTSNPNLYWYRQAAGRGLQLLFYSVGIGQISSEVPQNLSASRPQDRQFILSSKKLLLSDSGFYLCAWSLDREKTEAFFGQGTRLTVV.

The chain links TRBV5-1 to TRBJ2-2, with D maybe TRBD1 (6 bases). V was clipped by 5 bases and J by 3 bases, with 8 bases between them. CDR1 is SGHRS, CDR2 YFSETQ, per germline. The CDR3 is 13 amino acids. As DNA, the CDR3 is TGCGCCAGCAGGGACAGCCACACCGGGGAGCTGTTTTTT. This translates into CASRDSHTGELFF.

J is TRBJ1-5 and V is TRBV4-2, with 8 bases that match TRBD1. Germline V gene sequence: CDR1 LGHNA, CDR2 YNFKEQ. With V trimmed by 3 bases and J by 2 bases, 9 bases remained unmatched. There are 17 residues in the CDR3. Written as DNA, the CDR3 is TGTGCCAGCAGCCAGGGGGCGGACAGGGAAGGCAATCAGCCCCAGCATTTT. This codes for CASSQGADREGNQPQHF.

The chain joins TRBV21-1 to TRBJ1-1; TRBD1 is taken as the D call from the table, unchecked against the DNA. TRBV21-1 is a known pseudogene. The length of the CDR3 is 13 residues. The CDR3 here is CASTGGMNTEAFF. Here the CDR3 DNA reads TGTGCCAGCACAGGGGGCATGAACACTGAAGCTTTCTTT.

The J gene is TRBJ1-2, the V gene TRBV21-1; no DNA check was done on the table's D call, TRBD1. TRBV21-1 is assigned pseudogene status. This CDR3 comprises 17 residues. The CDR3 bases are TGTGCCAGCAGCCGCCCCCGGGACAGGGGCCTTAACTATGGCTACACCTTC. The encoded protein is CASSRPRDRGLNYGYTF.

This clone was counted only a few times. CDR3 sequence reads: CASMGSSYGYTF. CDR3 DNA sequence: TGTGCCAGCATGGGGAGTAGCTATGGCTACACCTTC. This chain connects TRBV6-5 to TRBJ1-2, with D hard to call. CDR1 MNHEY and CDR2 SVGAGI come from the germline V gene. V gave up 7 bases and J gave up 4 bases, with 10 bases separating them. The CDR3 loop spans 12 amino acids.

The CDR3 nucleotides are TGCGCCAGCAGCAGAGGACAGTTCTTTCCCATTACTATCAATGAGCAGTTCTTC. This encodes CASSRGQFFPITINEQFF. The chain recombines TRBV5-1 with TRBJ2-1, with D perhaps TRBD1 (6 bases). Germline V lookup: CDR1 SGHRS, CDR2 YFSETQ. Trimming cost V 4 bases and J 6 bases, with 26 bases left between them. The CDR3 has 18 residues.

In its sample, this clone was seen once. The rearrangement uses TRBV6-6 and TRBJ1-1; D perhaps matches TRBD1 (5 bases). CDR1 and CDR2 from the germline V gene are MNHNY and SVGAGI (reference sequence). V was pared by 10 bases and J by 6 bases, with 9 bases between. CDR3 size: 10 residues. This chain's CDR3 is CATGHPEAFF. CDR3 bases: TGTGCCACCGGACACCCTGAAGCTTTCTTT.

This chain uses TRBV7-3 with TRBJ1-2; maybe TRBD1 (6 bases). The CDR3 consists of 13 residues. The germline V gene has CDR1 SGHTA and CDR2 FQGTGA. V shed 5 bases and J shed 5 bases, with 12 bases lying between them. The CDR3 DNA reads TGTGCCAGCAGCGATCCCCAGGGGTATGGCTACACCTTC. This codes for CASSDPQGYGYTF.

This clone appeared a single time. The V and J genes are TRBV19 and TRBJ1-1; D gene ambiguous. Germline V gene data show CDR1 as LNHDA and CDR2 as SQIVND (reference sequence). The CDR3 runs to 12 residues. The V gene lost 2 bases and the J gene lost 6 bases, with 7 bases spanning the gap. CDR3 residues: CASSIPRAEAFF. Here the CDR3 DNA reads TGTGCCAGTAGTATACCGCGGGCTGAAGCTTTCTTT.